This is a list of T cell receptor beta chains from one sample in a study of blood T cell repertoires in COVID-19. Produced via immunoSEQ multiplex PCR; TCRdb's table is partial and in-frame only. The sample holds 29,000 or so clones; 55% to 80% are singletons and the top ten take around a sixth. Source material: peripheral blood. All receptors derive from a human donor in a cohort sampled during active COVID-19. CDR3s include the opening cysteine and the closing phenylalanine or tryptophan. Each record gives: V gene, J gene, D gene, clone size, CDR3 protein, CDR3 DNA. The D gene is left open where the match is weak. Part of the rows lack a size; the others show once, few, many or a class for expanded clones.

TRBV7-7,TRBJ2-5,TRBD1,few,CASSLDPGQQETQYF,TGTGCCAGCAGCTTAGACCCGGGACAGCAAGAGACCCAGTACTTC
TRBV9,TRBJ2-7,NA,few,CASSGTHGGYEQYF,TGTGCCAGCAGCGGTACCCACGGGGGCTACGAGCAGTACTTC
TRBV6-2/TRBV6-3,TRBJ2-6,TRBD1,NA,CASSPGQGIRAGANVLTF,TGTGCCAGCAGCCCGGGACAGGGGATTAGGGCTGGGGCCAACGTCCTGACTTTC
TRBV4-3,TRBJ2-3,TRBD1,NA,CASSLGQVTDTQYF,TGCGCCAGCAGCCTCGGACAGGTTACAGATACGCAGTATTTT
TRBV11-3,TRBJ2-3,NA,NA,CASSLDDSSTDTQYF,TGTGCCAGCAGCTTAGATGACTCGAGCACAGATACGCAGTATTTT
TRBV2,TRBJ1-4,NA,NA,CATEDSNEKLFF,TGTGCCACCGAAGACAGTAATGAAAAACTGTTTTTT
TRBV5-1,TRBJ1-1,NA,NA,CASSLGGGRTEAFF,TGCGCCAGCAGCTTGGGCGGGGGGCGCACTGAAGCTTTCTTT
TRBV11-3,TRBJ2-3,NA,NA,CASIYYPGKTENTDTQYF,TGTGCCAGCATCTACTACCCGGGTAAGACAGAGAACACAGATACGCAGTATTTT
TRBV7-2,TRBJ2-1,TRBD2,once,CASSFRTSGGLYEQFF,TGTGCCAGCAGCTTCCGAACTAGCGGGGGCCTCTACGAGCAGTTCTTC
TRBV15,TRBJ2-5,NA,NA,CATSRDVINWDRGETQYF,TGTGCCACCAGCAGAGATGTTATTAATTGGGATAGAGGGGAGACCCAGTACTTC
TRBV9,TRBJ1-1,NA,NA,CASSVGGRTEAFF,TGTGCCAGCAGCGTGGGGGGTAGAACTGAAGCTTTCTTT
TRBV7-6,TRBJ1-6,TRBD1,few,CASSLVGTGNSPLHF,TGTGCCAGCAGCTTAGTCGGGACAGGGAATTCACCCCTCCACTTT
TRBV6-5,TRBJ2-7,TRBD2,NA,CASRVFAGGPEEQYF,TGTGCCAGCAGAGTCTTCGCGGGAGGGCCTGAAGAGCAGTACTTC
TRBV12-3/TRBV12-4,TRBJ1-5,NA,NA,CASGGMGNQPQHF,TGTGCCAGCGGGGGCATGGGCAATCAGCCCCAGCATTTT
TRBV28,TRBJ1-6,TRBD1,NA,CASSSGQNNSPLHF,TGTGCCAGCAGTTCGGGACAGAATAATTCACCCCTCCACTTT
TRBV27,TRBJ2-1,TRBD1,NA,CASNSLTGSNEQFF,TGTGCCAGCAATAGTCTGACAGGGAGCAATGAGCAGTTCTTC
TRBV18,TRBJ1-1,NA,NA,CASSPAGMGEAFF,TGTGCCAGCTCACCGGCGGGAATGGGAGAAGCTTTCTTT
TRBV7-9,TRBJ2-1,NA,few,CASSPKRRWGDEQFF,TGTGCCAGCAGCCCAAAGAGGAGGTGGGGGGATGAGCAGTTCTTC
TRBV7-2,TRBJ2-7,NA,NA,CASSLLGGGYEQYF,TGTGCCAGCAGCTTACTAGGGGGGGGCTACGAGCAGTACTTC
TRBV14,TRBJ2-7,NA,NA,CASSQESGVVYEQYF,TGTGCCAGCAGCCAAGAGTCAGGGGTTGTCTACGAGCAGTACTTC
TRBV11-3,TRBJ1-1,NA,NA,CASSRSRGPGEAFF,TGTGCCAGCTCGAGGAGCAGGGGCCCCGGCGAAGCTTTCTTT
TRBV5-6,TRBJ2-3,NA,NA,CASSGGSTISTDTQYF,TGTGCCAGCAGCGGGGGCTCGACAATAAGCACAGATACGCAGTATTTT
TRBV11-2,TRBJ2-7,TRBD2,NA,CASSSSTSGSYEQYF,TGTGCCAGCAGCTCCTCTACTAGCGGGAGCTACGAGCAGTACTTC
TRBV10-3,TRBJ2-1,NA,once,CAISIDRPQPYNEQFF,TGTGCCATCAGTATTGACAGACCCCAACCCTACAATGAGCAGTTCTTC
TRBV7-9,TRBJ1-1,TRBD1,NA,CASNSGGANTEAFF,TGTGCCAGCAACTCAGGGGGCGCGAACACTGAAGCTTTCTTT
TRBV2,TRBJ2-5,NA,NA,CASSMTGNQETQYF,TGTGCCAGCAGTATGACTGGAAACCAAGAGACCCAGTACTTC
TRBV10-2,TRBJ2-7,TRBD1,NA,CASRGTGSYEQYF,TGCGCCAGCAGGGGGACAGGTAGCTACGAGCAGTACTTC
TRBV5-1,TRBJ2-7,NA,NA,CASSSSSVLYEQYF,TGCGCCAGCAGCTCCTCTTCAGTCCTCTACGAGCAGTACTTC
TRBV27,TRBJ2-7,TRBD2,once,CATRGGTSGTYEQYF,TGTGCCACCCGAGGTGGGACTAGCGGAACCTACGAGCAGTACTTC
TRBV5-1,TRBJ1-6,TRBD1,NA,CASSFQTGVNAPLHF,TGCGCCAGCAGCTTTCAGACAGGGGTTAACGCACCCCTCCACTTT
TRBV2,TRBJ1-2,NA,NA,CASSEEGNYGYTF,TGTGCCAGCAGTGAGGAGGGGAACTATGGCTACACCTTC
TRBV6-4,TRBJ1-6,NA,NA,CASRDSPRNSPLHF,TGTGCCAGCAGAGACAGCCCGAGGAATTCACCCCTCCACTTT
TRBV6-5,TRBJ2-7,TRBD1,NA,CASSPRTGAYDEQYF,TGTGCCAGCAGTCCGAGGACAGGGGCGTACGACGAGCAGTACTTC
TRBV19,TRBJ1-6,TRBD1,NA,CASRTGTGRSPLHF,TGTGCCAGTAGAACCGGGACAGGGCGTTCACCCCTCCACTTT
TRBV6-5,TRBJ2-1,NA,NA,CASNTGKGYNEQFF,TGTGCCAGTAATACAGGGAAGGGCTACAATGAGCAGTTCTTC
TRBV28,TRBJ2-5,TRBD2,NA,CASHPTSGSQETQYF,TGTGCCAGTCACCCGACTAGCGGGAGCCAAGAGACCCAGTACTTC
TRBV7-2,TRBJ2-1,NA,NA,CASSLGGPAQNEQFF,TGTGCCAGCAGCTTAGGGGGCCCGGCACAGAATGAGCAGTTCTTC
TRBV11-2,TRBJ2-7,NA,NA,CASSLVQAGYNEQYF,TGTGCCAGCAGCTTAGTTCAAGCAGGGTACAACGAGCAGTACTTC
TRBV4-1,TRBJ2-7,NA,NA,CASSRSEGGSYEQYF,TGCGCCAGCAGCCGATCCGAAGGGGGATCCTACGAGCAGTACTTC
TRBV7-8,TRBJ2-3,NA,NA,CASSSEGGFTDTQYF,TGTGCCAGCAGCTCGGAAGGAGGGTTCACAGATACGCAGTATTTT
TRBV7-2,TRBJ1-2,TRBD1,NA,CASSDDRATGYTF,TGTGCCAGCAGCGATGACAGGGCAACTGGCTACACCTTC
TRBV10-2,TRBJ1-1,TRBD1,few,CASSDWDREAFF,TGCGCCAGCAGTGATTGGGACAGGGAAGCTTTCTTT
TRBV7-6,TRBJ1-1,NA,few,CASSLEAGWTNTEAFF,TGTGCCAGCAGCTTAGAGGCAGGTTGGACTAACACTGAAGCTTTCTTT
TRBV18,TRBJ1-2,TRBD1,NA,CASSPTGGRFYGYTF,TGTGCCAGCTCACCAACAGGGGGGCGATTCTATGGCTACACCTTC
TRBV30,TRBJ2-7,NA,NA,CAWGGRSYEQYF,TGTGCCTGGGGGGGGAGGTCCTACGAGCAGTACTTC
TRBV4-2,TRBJ2-2,NA,many,CASSQQHGLNGELFF,TGTGCCAGCAGCCAACAACACGGACTGAACGGGGAGCTGTTTTTT
TRBV2,TRBJ1-6,TRBD1,NA,CASRTGDSPLHF,TGTGCCAGCAGGACAGGGGATTCACCCCTCCACTTT
TRBV2,TRBJ1-2,NA,medium-sized,CASSPQGRDGYTF,TGTGCCAGCAGTCCACAGGGAAGAGATGGCTACACCTTC
TRBV4-2,TRBJ2-3,TRBD1,NA,CASSQDRQGAPTDTQYF,TGTGCCAGCAGCCAAGATCGGCAGGGGGCCCCGACAGATACGCAGTATTTT
TRBV6-2/TRBV6-3,TRBJ2-3,TRBD1,once,CASSLRTGRADTQYF,TGTGCCAGCAGTTTACGGACAGGACGGGCAGATACGCAGTATTTT
TRBV7-6,TRBJ2-1,TRBD2,NA,CASSFYLAGGSSYNEQFF,TGTGCCAGCAGCTTTTATCTAGCGGGAGGAAGCTCCTACAATGAGCAGTTCTTC
TRBV24-1,TRBJ1-5,NA,few,CATSDLLGQEDSNQPQHF,TGTGCCACCAGTGATTTGCTGGGTCAAGAGGATAGCAATCAGCCCCAGCATTTT
TRBV9,TRBJ1-1,NA,once,CASSRPGGRTEAFF,TGTGCCAGCAGCAGACCGGGAGGGAGAACTGAAGCTTTCTTT
TRBV10-3,TRBJ2-1,TRBD1,NA,CAIKLSPGTEEQFF,TGTGCCATCAAATTGTCCCCAGGGACAGAGGAGCAGTTCTTC
TRBV15,TRBJ1-1,TRBD1,NA,CATSRADRGQPEAFF,TGTGCCACCAGCAGGGCAGACAGGGGGCAACCTGAAGCTTTCTTT